The 2 T cell receptor beta chains below were found in one sample sequenced in a study of blood T cells in healthy people across ages. It was with a sample-barcoded 5' primer and a J-beta primer mix that a second PCR of about 6 to 11 cycles was run. MiXCR was run by TCRdb on the 5' RACE reads, yielding one entry per CDR3 protein. The repertoire holds approximately 490,000 distinct CDR3 sequences, with approximately 25% as singletons. The data also belong to a second study, concerning T cells of mothers and their children.

Sequencing was performed on blood. The receptors derive from a boy under 18 in good health.

Concerning this clonotype itself: As the CDR3 is not closed by the conserved phenylalanine or tryptophan, this likely results from a read error. The V call is TRBV29-1, the J call TRBJ1-2; D is undetermined. Trimming took off 4 bases at V and 1 base at J, with 16 bases between the two ends. From germline, CDR1 is SQVTM and CDR2 ANQGSEA. This CDR3 has 15 amino acids. CDR3 DNA: TGCAGCGTTGGTGGCAGCCAGTCCGATAACTATGGCTACACCCTC. It translates to CSVGGSQSDNYGYTL.

This clonotype was observed a few times. The V gene is TRBV27, the J gene TRBJ1-2, with D unresolved. The CDR3 is made up of 14 amino acids. Per germline, CDR1 MNHEY and CDR2 SMNVEV (reference sequence). V was trimmed by 5 bases and J by 7 bases, leaving 17 bases between them. In DNA form, the CDR3 reads TGTGCCAGCAGTCCCGTCGACTTCTCGAGTGGCTACACCTTC. Translating gives CASSPVDFSSGYTF.